A single sample gave rise to the 22 T cell receptor beta chains below, sequenced in a study of T cell changes during pregnancy in multiple sclerosis. Generated by immunoSEQ multiplex PCR, the TCRdb table keeps only in-frame clones and is missing some. There are tens of thousands of clones in the sample; around 91% occur only once, and about 10% lies in the top ten. This specimen consisted of CD8+ T cells from peripheral blood mononuclear cells, obtained in the third trimester of pregnancy. The source is a female donor with multiple sclerosis, enrolled in a pregnancy study.

This clone was observed a single time. J is TRBJ2-1 and V is TRBV11-2; D possibly corresponds to TRBD2 (5 bases). CDR3 length: 11 amino acids. The V gene's germline CDR1 is SGHAT and CDR2 FQNNGV. Trimming pared 2 bases from V and 10 bases from J, leaving 6 bases between. CDR3 coding DNA: TGTGCCAGCAGCTTAACGGGGGAGCAGTTCTTC. This codes for CASSLTGEQFF.

This rearrangement joins TRBV2 to TRBJ1-5, with D unclear. The CDR3 length is 14 residues. Germline CDR1 SNHLY, CDR2 FYNNEI. V dropped 6 bases and J dropped 8 bases, with 17 bases sitting between them. CDR3 protein: CASSADTYRKPQHF. The CDR3 region has the DNA TGTGCCAGCAGCGCTGACACGTATAGGAAGCCCCAGCATTTT.

The chain combines TRBV18 with TRBJ2-3; 9 bases fit TRBD1. Germline V gene lookup returns CDR1 KGHSH and CDR2 LQKENI. The CDR3 has 17 residues. V trimming: 3 bases; J trimming: 2 bases; junction bases outside the gene matches: 9. DNA of the CDR3: TGTGCCAGCTCACCTAGGGACAGGGAAACGGCCACAGATACGCAGTATTTT. Encoded protein: CASSPRDRETATDTQYF.

The chain joins TRBV7-8 to TRBJ1-3; TRBD1 agrees at 8 bases. V lost 1 base to trimming and J lost 0 bases; unmatched junction nucleotides: 8. In germline, CDR1 is SGHVS, CDR2 FQNEAQ. The CDR3 contains 18 residues. This CDR3 is CASSLVQGAKSSGNTIYF. In nucleotides, the CDR3 is TGTGCCAGCAGCTTAGTTCAGGGGGCAAAGAGCTCTGGAAACACCATATATTTT.

V and J are TRBV5-1 and TRBJ1-4; possible D gene TRBD1, 6 bases. CDR1 is SGHRS, CDR2 YFSETQ, per germline. V was shortened by 1 base and J by 5 bases, with 9 bases between the two germline ends. This CDR3 has 14 amino acids. For the CDR3, the DNA is TGCGCCAGCAGCTTGAAAGGGGGAAATGAAAAACTGTTTTTT. Its translation is CASSLKGGNEKLFF.

Only a few counts were recorded for this clone. The chain joins TRBV6-4 to TRBJ2-1, with 8 bases identical to TRBD1. V was pared by 0 bases and J by 7 bases, with 5 bases of the junction left unmatched. Germline loops: CDR1 MRHNA, CDR2 SNTAGT. The CDR3 is 15 amino acids. The CDR3 sequence is CASSDSDRGGNEQFF. The DNA for the CDR3 is TGTGCCAGCAGTGACTCTGACAGGGGTGGGAATGAGCAGTTCTTC.

The chain uses TRBV5-1 and TRBJ2-3; 9 bases match TRBD1. Germline lookup yields CDR1 SGHRS and CDR2 YFSETQ. This CDR3 region has 14 residues. The junction had 3 bases not matched to a gene; V was cut back by 3 bases and J by 4 bases. DNA of the CDR3: TGCGCCAGCAGCTCGGGACAGGGATCAGATACGCAGTATTTT. Translation: CASSSGQGSDTQYF.

The J gene is TRBJ2-1, the V gene TRBV6-1; D is unclear. The germline gives CDR1 MNHNS, CDR2 SASEGT. The CDR3 is 14 amino acids. Trimming pared 1 base from V and 6 bases from J, leaving 10 bases between. CDR3: CASSEEVAPNEQFF. The CDR3 DNA is TGTGCCAGCAGTGAAGAAGTAGCCCCCAATGAGCAGTTCTTC.

This rearrangement joins TRBV19 to TRBJ1-5; 7 bases line up with TRBD1. From germline, CDR1 is LNHDA and CDR2 SQIVND (reference sequence). This CDR3 spans 14 amino acids. V was clipped by 6 bases and J by 5 bases; unmatched bases: 7. In nucleotides, the CDR3 is TGTGCCAGTAGACCAGGGGGAGTGGATCAGCCCCAGCATTTT. Encoded protein: CASRPGGVDQPQHF.

This chain joins TRBV5-1 and TRBJ1-1; D is perhaps TRBD1 (5 bases). Trimming shortened V by 0 bases and J by 3 bases, and 15 bases separated the two germline ends. This CDR3 comprises 16 residues. Germline values: CDR1 SGHRS, CDR2 YFSETQ. The CDR3 DNA sequence: TGCGCCAGCAGCTTGGCCTGGGGGGAGGAAGACACTGAAGCTTTCTTT. This gives the protein CASSLAWGEEDTEAFF.

The chain employs TRBV27 and TRBJ2-7, with TRBD2 matching over 11 bases. V gave up 10 bases and J gave up 4 bases; unmatched junction bases: 12. This CDR3 comprises 15 residues. Germline CDR1 reads MNHEY; CDR2 reads SMNVEV (reference sequence). The DNA of the CDR3 is TGTGCCAACAGCCTAACCGCTAGCGGGAGGTACGAGCAGTACTTC. Translating it yields CANSLTASGRYEQYF.

The chain uses TRBV4-2 and TRBJ2-1; TRBD2 matches 10 bases. The V segment lost 5 bases and the J segment 0 bases; nucleotides outside the gene matches: 16. This CDR3 has 20 amino acids. Germline V gene lookup returns CDR1 LGHNA and CDR2 YNFKEQ. DNA of the CDR3: TGTGCCAGCAGCGGAACTAGCGGGGATACCCCACGTAGCTCCTACAATGAGCAGTTCTTC. Encoded protein: CASSGTSGDTPRSSYNEQFF.

The chain links TRBV5-1 to TRBJ2-3, with 12 bases lining up with TRBD2. The CDR3 consists of 16 residues. V lost 0 bases to trimming and J lost 5 bases; unmatched junction nucleotides: 4. Germline V gives CDR1 SGHRS, CDR2 YFSETQ. Here the CDR3 reads CASSLASGGAKDTQYF. CDR3 DNA: TGCGCCAGCAGCTTGGCTAGCGGGGGGGCGAAAGATACGCAGTATTTT. The variable domain in full, with the rest retrieved from reference TRBV5-1 and TRBJ2-3, is KAGVTQTPRYLIKTRGQQVTLSCSPISGHRSVSWYQQTPGQGLQFLFEYFSETQRNKGNFPGRFSGRQFSNSRSEMNVSTLELGDSALYLCASSLASGGAKDTQYFGPGTRLTVL.

V and J are TRBV2 and TRBJ2-1, with a weak D call TRBD2 (6 bases). CDR1 is SNHLY, CDR2 FYNNEI, per germline. The CDR3 runs 15 residues. V dropped 6 bases and J dropped 1 base, with 13 bases sitting between them. This CDR3 reads CASSRSGSSYNEQFF. The CDR3 nucleotides read TGTGCCAGCAGCCGCAGCGGGTCTTCCTACAATGAGCAGTTCTTC.

The chain recombines TRBV11-2 with TRBJ2-7, with a tentative D call TRBD1 (7 bases). Germline V gene sequence: CDR1 SGHAT, CDR2 FQNNGV. Trimming stripped 0 bases from V and 0 bases from J, with 12 bases between. CDR3 length equals 16 residues. CDR3 loop: CASSLDPGGISYEQYF. CDR3 sequence (DNA): TGTGCCAGCAGCTTAGATCCAGGGGGGATCTCCTACGAGCAGTACTTC.

The J gene is TRBJ2-4, the V gene TRBV13, with D tentatively TRBD2 (5 bases). V lost 6 bases to trimming and J lost 0 bases, with 9 bases between them. The CDR3 has 14 amino acids. Germline V CDR1 and CDR2: PRHDT, FYEKMQ (reference sequence). Here the CDR3 DNA reads TGTGCCAGCAGTCCAGGACTAGCCAAAAACATTCAGTACTTC. Its protein is CASSPGLAKNIQYF.

The rearrangement links TRBV30 to TRBJ2-7; 10 bases agree with TRBD2. The CDR3 is made up of 16 amino acids. After removal of 1 base from V and 5 bases from J, the junction contained 11 bases not matched to a gene. Germline V gene data show CDR1 as GTSNPN and CDR2 as SVGIG (reference sequence). The CDR3 spells CAWSGASGSSSDEQYF. The CDR3 DNA is TGTGCCTGGAGTGGAGCTAGCGGGAGCTCATCTGACGAGCAGTACTTC. Combining the CDR3 with reference TRBV30 and TRBJ2-7 gives the whole variable domain SQTIHQWPATLVQPVGSPLSLECTVEGTSNPNLYWYRQAAGRGLQLLFYSVGIGQISSEVPQNLSASRPQDRQFILSSKKLLLSDSGFYLCAWSGASGSSSDEQYFGPGTRLTVT.

This clone was detected once. The chain employs TRBV10-1 and TRBJ2-7, with 8 bases matching TRBD1. CDR1 is WNHNN, CDR2 SYGVQD, per germline (reference sequence). The CDR3 length is 17 residues. Germline trimming cut 2 bases from V and 2 bases from J; bases unmatched to any gene: 11. The CDR3: CASSELPLGTGPYEQYF. The CDR3 nucleotides read TGCGCCAGCAGTGAGCTTCCACTTGGGACAGGCCCCTACGAGCAGTACTTC.

The chain has TRBV5-6 and TRBJ1-2; TRBD1 is a possible D gene (6 bases). The CDR3 has 17 amino acids. V shed 4 bases and J shed 1 base, with 20 bases lying between them. The germline V gene encodes CDR1 SGHDT and CDR2 YYEEEE. In DNA form, the CDR3 reads TGTGCCAGCAGCACAGACAGGACTGGACCCTTTAACTATGGCTACACCTTC. It yields the protein CASSTDRTGPFNYGYTF.

Here the CDR3 reads CASRRMDRADTEAFF. In DNA form, the CDR3 reads TGTGCCAGCAGAAGGATGGACAGGGCGGACACTGAAGCTTTCTTT. The chain combines TRBV6-1 with TRBJ1-1, with 8 bases identical to TRBD1. The germline CDR1 and CDR2 sequences are MNHNS and SASEGT. V lost 6 bases and J lost 3; bases outside the gene matches: 9. The CDR3 covers 15 residues.

The chain has TRBV19 and TRBJ2-7; the D is unclear. Trimming removed 9 bases from V and 5 bases from J, with 20 bases in between. This CDR3 is 14 amino acids long. CDR1 and CDR2 (germline): LNHDA, SQIVND (reference sequence). The CDR3 nucleotides are TGTGCCAGCCACCACGCCGGCAGGTCCGACGAGCAGTACTTC. Amino acids: CASHHAGRSDEQYF.

This clone was seen a handful of times. The chain couples TRBV6-4 to TRBJ1-2, with 8 bases fitting TRBD1. J lost 0 bases, V lost 3 bases, and 3 bases had no gene match. The CDR3 is made up of 15 amino acids. Germline CDR1 is MRHNA and CDR2 is SNTAGT. The CDR3 coding sequence is TGTGCCAGCAGTGAACAGGGGGAGGCTAACTATGGCTACACCTTC. Its protein product is CASSEQGEANYGYTF.